These T cell receptor beta chains were read from a single sample in a study of cytomegalovirus exposure and HLA in healthy donors. This table comes from immunoSEQ multiplex PCR, and its TCRdb copy is limited to in-frame clones, with some not included. Among roughly 150,000 clones listed, about 85% were seen once. Material: PBMCs. These receptors all stem from a man under 40 in good health and CMV-seropositive. Both conserved end residues are part of each CDR3. The D gene is left open where the match is weak. For some rows the clone size is stated as once, few or many, or as a class when expanded; others skip it.

CDR3nt | CDR3aa | len | d_gene | j_gene | abundance | v_gene
TGTGCCAGCAGCTTAAGGGGTGGGAGCACTGAAGCTTTCTTT | CASSLRGGSTEAFF | 14 | - | TRBJ1-1 | - | TRBV7-3
TGTGCCAGCTCACCAGGTAACAGCCCCAATGGCTACACCTTC | CASSPGNSPNGYTF | 14 | - | TRBJ1-2 | - | TRBV18
TGTGCCAGCAGCGTCTTGGACAGGCAAGAGACCCAGTACTTC | CASSVLDRQETQYF | 14 | TRBD1 | TRBJ2-5 | - | TRBV5-6
TGTGCCAGCACCCTTCAGTACGAGCAGTACTTC | CASTLQYEQYF | 11 | - | TRBJ2-7 | - | TRBV11-2
TGTGCCAGCAGGGACAGGGCTAGATACGAGCAGTACTTC | CASRDRARYEQYF | 13 | TRBD1 | TRBJ2-7 | few | TRBV2
TGCGCCAGCAATACCGGGACTAGCGGGAGGCCCTATTACAATGAGCAGTTCTTC | CASNTGTSGRPYYNEQFF | 18 | TRBD2 | TRBJ2-1 | - | TRBV10-2
TGTGCCAGCAGCCAAGAACAGTCAGATACGCAGTATTTT | CASSQEQSDTQYF | 13 | - | TRBJ2-3 | - | TRBV4-2
TGTGCCAGCAGTGGGGAGACAGGGAGCTCTGGGGCCAACGTCCTGACTTTC | CASSGETGSSGANVLTF | 17 | TRBD1 | TRBJ2-6 | - | TRBV28
TGTGCCAGCAGCCCTAGAGGGCTTGGGCTCAATGAGCAGTTCTTC | CASSPRGLGLNEQFF | 15 | - | TRBJ2-1 | - | TRBV11-3
TGTGCCAGTAGTTCTCTGACTAGCTCAAACTACAATGAGCAGTTCTTC | CASSSLTSSNYNEQFF | 16 | TRBD2 | TRBJ2-1 | - | TRBV19
TGTTCCAGCAGCTTCAGGGCTGGGGCCAACGTCCTGACTTTC | CSSSFRAGANVLTF | 14 | - | TRBJ2-6 | - | TRBV7-9
TGTGCCAGCTCACCACAACCGGGACAGAGGACTGAAGCTTTCTTT | CASSPQPGQRTEAFF | 15 | TRBD1 | TRBJ1-1 | - | TRBV18
TGTGCCAGCAGCCTCTGGGACATGAACACTGAAGCTTTCTTT | CASSLWDMNTEAFF | 14 | - | TRBJ1-1 | - | TRBV7-2
TGTGCCACCAGCGGGGGACTAGCGGATTTCCGGAATGAGCAGTTCTTC | CATSGGLADFRNEQFF | 16 | TRBD2 | TRBJ2-1 | - | TRBV15
TGTGCCAGCAGTTTACTACAGGGCACTGTCTCTGGGGCCAACGTCCTGACTTTC | CASSLLQGTVSGANVLTF | 18 | - | TRBJ2-6 | few | TRBV27
TGCGCCAGCAGCTTGCGCCAGCGGACAGATACGCAGTATTTT | CASSLRQRTDTQYF | 14 | - | TRBJ2-3 | - | TRBV5-1
TGTGCCAGCAGCTGGGGGACAGGCTCCTACGAGCAGTACTTC | CASSWGTGSYEQYF | 14 | TRBD1 | TRBJ2-7 | - | TRBV5-4
TGTGCCAGCAGCTTAATTATGAACACTGAAGCTTTCTTT | CASSLIMNTEAFF | 13 | - | TRBJ1-1 | - | TRBV7-9
TGTGCCAGCAGCCCCTTTGTCGGTTCACCCCTCCACTTT | CASSPFVGSPLHF | 13 | - | TRBJ1-6 | - | TRBV11-3
TGTGCCAGCAGCTTAGAACAGGCTGGGCAGTACTTC | CASSLEQAGQYF | 12 | - | TRBJ2-7 | - | TRBV7-9
TGTGCCAGCTCAAGGACAGCCTATACCGGGGAGCTGTTTTTT | CASSRTAYTGELFF | 14 | - | TRBJ2-2 | - | TRBV18
TGTGCCATCAGTGGGACTAGCGCCTTTGCCGAGCAGTACTTC | CAISGTSAFAEQYF | 14 | TRBD2 | TRBJ2-7 | - | TRBV10-3
TGTGCCAGTACCCAGGACAGGGGGCGCTACGATGAGCAGTTCTTC | CASTQDRGRYDEQFF | 15 | TRBD1 | TRBJ2-1 | - | TRBV19
TGCGCCAGCAGTGAGTACTACCCAACCTACAATGAGCAGTTCTTC | CASSEYYPTYNEQFF | 15 | - | TRBJ2-1 | - | TRBV10-2
TGTGCCAGCAGCTATGACAGGGGCTATGGCTACACCTTC | CASSYDRGYGYTF | 13 | TRBD1 | TRBJ1-2 | - | TRBV11-1
TGTGCCAGCAGCAACAGAACGGGATCGAGAAAGGTCTTC | CASSNRTGSRKVF | 13 | - | TRBJ2-1 | - | TRBV21-1
TGTGCCAGCAGCCACCGGACGCGGGAGGAGATACGCACAGATACGCAGTATTTT | CASSHRTREEIRTDTQYF | 18 | TRBD2 | TRBJ2-3 | - | TRBV4-2
TGTTCCAGCCGCATGGCGGGGGTAGAGACCCAGTACTTC | CSSRMAGVETQYF | 13 | TRBD2 | TRBJ2-5 | once | TRBV7-9
TGTGCCATCAGTGAGTCACAGCCTGGGGCCAACGTCCTGACTTTC | CAISESQPGANVLTF | 15 | - | TRBJ2-6 | - | TRBV10-3
TGTGCCAGCGGTCGGGAAGGCGGCTACACCTTC | CASGREGGYTF | 11 | - | TRBJ1-2 | once | TRBV6-6
TGCGCCAGCCGCATGTCTAGCGAGAATCACGAGCAGTACTTC | CASRMSSENHEQYF | 14 | - | TRBJ2-7 | - | TRBV5-1
TGTGCCACTAGCGGGTACACAGATACGCAGTATTTT | CATSGYTDTQYF | 12 | TRBD2 | TRBJ2-3 | - | TRBV6-6
TGTGCCAGTAGTATAGGGAGGGATCCGTACAATGAGCAGTTCTTC | CASSIGRDPYNEQFF | 15 | - | TRBJ2-1 | - | TRBV19
TGTGCCAGCAGCCGCAGGGGATTGGACGAGCAGTACTTC | CASSRRGLDEQYF | 13 | - | TRBJ2-7 | - | TRBV14
TGTGCCAGCAGAAAACAGGGGTCTCTGAGGCAGCCCCAGCATTTT | CASRKQGSLRQPQHF | 15 | TRBD1 | TRBJ1-5 | - | TRBV6-5
TGTGCCAGCAGCTTGGCCCCTCTGCGAGCGGGAGGGGTTATCGGGGAGCTGTTTTTT | CASSLAPLRAGGVIGELFF | 19 | TRBD2 | TRBJ2-2 | - | TRBV5-6
TGTGCCAGCAGCTTAAGCGGGACAGGGGGTGAAAAACTGTTTTTT | CASSLSGTGGEKLFF | 15 | TRBD1 | TRBJ1-4 | - | TRBV7-3
TGCGCCAGCAGCCAGTATACTAGCGGGAGTATGAATGAGCAGTTCTTC | CASSQYTSGSMNEQFF | 16 | TRBD2 | TRBJ2-1 | once | TRBV4-3
TGTGCCAGCAGAAACAGGGGCTTATCCTACAATGAGCAGTTCTTC | CASRNRGLSYNEQFF | 15 | TRBD1 | TRBJ2-1 | - | TRBV19
TGTGCCAGCAGCTCTAGCGGGAGCCCCTACAATGAGCAGTTCTTC | CASSSSGSPYNEQFF | 15 | TRBD2 | TRBJ2-1 | few | TRBV9
TGTGCCAGCAGTGCGGGGGGTCTGTACTTC | CASSAGGLYF | 10 | TRBD2 | TRBJ2-5 | - | TRBV25-1
TGTGCCAGCAGCGCCGACAGGGGAGATACGCAGTATTTT | CASSADRGDTQYF | 13 | TRBD1 | TRBJ2-3 | - | TRBV7-8
TGTGCCAGCAGATTAGCGGGAGCGAATGAGCAGTTCTTC | CASRLAGANEQFF | 13 | TRBD2 | TRBJ2-1 | few | TRBV28
TGCGCCAGCAGCCTTTGGACAGACATTGCGGGCGCTGAAGCTTTCTTT | CASSLWTDIAGAEAFF | 16 | - | TRBJ1-1 | - | TRBV5-1
TGTGCCAGTAGTATTTCGGCTAACTATGGCTACACCTTC | CASSISANYGYTF | 13 | - | TRBJ1-2 | - | TRBV19
TGTGCCAGCAGCACTAACACCGGGGAGCTGTTTTTT | CASSTNTGELFF | 12 | - | TRBJ2-2 | - | TRBV7-9
TGCGCCAGCAGCTCTGGCTCCCTTAGCGTCTCCTACAATGAGCAGTTCTTC | CASSSGSLSVSYNEQFF | 17 | - | TRBJ2-1 | once | TRBV5-1
TGTGCCATCAGTGAGCAGGGACTAGCTTACGAGCAGTACTTC | CAISEQGLAYEQYF | 14 | TRBD2 | TRBJ2-7 | - | TRBV10-3
TGTGCCACCAGCAGCCTCCGGACAGGGCAGCACGAGCAGTACTTC | CATSSLRTGQHEQYF | 15 | TRBD1 | TRBJ2-7 | - | TRBV15
TGTGCCAGCAGCTTATTCGCTAGCGGGAGCTACGAGCAGTACTTC | CASSLFASGSYEQYF | 15 | TRBD2 | TRBJ2-7 | - | TRBV7-9
TGTGCCAGCAGCTCCGGACAAGGGGAGCTGTTTTTT | CASSSGQGELFF | 12 | - | TRBJ2-2 | - | TRBV28
TGCGCCAGCAGCCCGGAGGGGAGGTACGACACTGAAGCTTTCTTT | CASSPEGRYDTEAFF | 15 | - | TRBJ1-1 | - | TRBV5-1
TGTGCCAGCAGCTTATTCAGGGGGTACGAGCAGTACTTC | CASSLFRGYEQYF | 13 | TRBD1 | TRBJ2-7 | - | TRBV7-6
TGTTCCAGCAGCTTCCTAGCGGTCTCCTACAATGAGCAGTTCTTC | CSSSFLAVSYNEQFF | 15 | TRBD2 | TRBJ2-1 | - | TRBV7-9
TGTGCCAGCTCACTACGAGCAGGGGAGGAAGCTTTCTTT | CASSLRAGEEAFF | 13 | - | TRBJ1-1 | - | TRBV18
TGTGCCAGCAGCTTGATGGGGGCCGGGAATGAGCAGTTCTTC | CASSLMGAGNEQFF | 14 | - | TRBJ2-1 | - | TRBV7-8
TGTGCCAGCAGCTTATACATGAACACTGAAGCTTTCTTT | CASSLYMNTEAFF | 13 | - | TRBJ1-1 | few | TRBV5-6
TGTGCCTGGAGTGTTACGGGATGGGTCTTGCCCCAGCATTTT | CAWSVTGWVLPQHF | 14 | - | TRBJ1-5 | - | TRBV30